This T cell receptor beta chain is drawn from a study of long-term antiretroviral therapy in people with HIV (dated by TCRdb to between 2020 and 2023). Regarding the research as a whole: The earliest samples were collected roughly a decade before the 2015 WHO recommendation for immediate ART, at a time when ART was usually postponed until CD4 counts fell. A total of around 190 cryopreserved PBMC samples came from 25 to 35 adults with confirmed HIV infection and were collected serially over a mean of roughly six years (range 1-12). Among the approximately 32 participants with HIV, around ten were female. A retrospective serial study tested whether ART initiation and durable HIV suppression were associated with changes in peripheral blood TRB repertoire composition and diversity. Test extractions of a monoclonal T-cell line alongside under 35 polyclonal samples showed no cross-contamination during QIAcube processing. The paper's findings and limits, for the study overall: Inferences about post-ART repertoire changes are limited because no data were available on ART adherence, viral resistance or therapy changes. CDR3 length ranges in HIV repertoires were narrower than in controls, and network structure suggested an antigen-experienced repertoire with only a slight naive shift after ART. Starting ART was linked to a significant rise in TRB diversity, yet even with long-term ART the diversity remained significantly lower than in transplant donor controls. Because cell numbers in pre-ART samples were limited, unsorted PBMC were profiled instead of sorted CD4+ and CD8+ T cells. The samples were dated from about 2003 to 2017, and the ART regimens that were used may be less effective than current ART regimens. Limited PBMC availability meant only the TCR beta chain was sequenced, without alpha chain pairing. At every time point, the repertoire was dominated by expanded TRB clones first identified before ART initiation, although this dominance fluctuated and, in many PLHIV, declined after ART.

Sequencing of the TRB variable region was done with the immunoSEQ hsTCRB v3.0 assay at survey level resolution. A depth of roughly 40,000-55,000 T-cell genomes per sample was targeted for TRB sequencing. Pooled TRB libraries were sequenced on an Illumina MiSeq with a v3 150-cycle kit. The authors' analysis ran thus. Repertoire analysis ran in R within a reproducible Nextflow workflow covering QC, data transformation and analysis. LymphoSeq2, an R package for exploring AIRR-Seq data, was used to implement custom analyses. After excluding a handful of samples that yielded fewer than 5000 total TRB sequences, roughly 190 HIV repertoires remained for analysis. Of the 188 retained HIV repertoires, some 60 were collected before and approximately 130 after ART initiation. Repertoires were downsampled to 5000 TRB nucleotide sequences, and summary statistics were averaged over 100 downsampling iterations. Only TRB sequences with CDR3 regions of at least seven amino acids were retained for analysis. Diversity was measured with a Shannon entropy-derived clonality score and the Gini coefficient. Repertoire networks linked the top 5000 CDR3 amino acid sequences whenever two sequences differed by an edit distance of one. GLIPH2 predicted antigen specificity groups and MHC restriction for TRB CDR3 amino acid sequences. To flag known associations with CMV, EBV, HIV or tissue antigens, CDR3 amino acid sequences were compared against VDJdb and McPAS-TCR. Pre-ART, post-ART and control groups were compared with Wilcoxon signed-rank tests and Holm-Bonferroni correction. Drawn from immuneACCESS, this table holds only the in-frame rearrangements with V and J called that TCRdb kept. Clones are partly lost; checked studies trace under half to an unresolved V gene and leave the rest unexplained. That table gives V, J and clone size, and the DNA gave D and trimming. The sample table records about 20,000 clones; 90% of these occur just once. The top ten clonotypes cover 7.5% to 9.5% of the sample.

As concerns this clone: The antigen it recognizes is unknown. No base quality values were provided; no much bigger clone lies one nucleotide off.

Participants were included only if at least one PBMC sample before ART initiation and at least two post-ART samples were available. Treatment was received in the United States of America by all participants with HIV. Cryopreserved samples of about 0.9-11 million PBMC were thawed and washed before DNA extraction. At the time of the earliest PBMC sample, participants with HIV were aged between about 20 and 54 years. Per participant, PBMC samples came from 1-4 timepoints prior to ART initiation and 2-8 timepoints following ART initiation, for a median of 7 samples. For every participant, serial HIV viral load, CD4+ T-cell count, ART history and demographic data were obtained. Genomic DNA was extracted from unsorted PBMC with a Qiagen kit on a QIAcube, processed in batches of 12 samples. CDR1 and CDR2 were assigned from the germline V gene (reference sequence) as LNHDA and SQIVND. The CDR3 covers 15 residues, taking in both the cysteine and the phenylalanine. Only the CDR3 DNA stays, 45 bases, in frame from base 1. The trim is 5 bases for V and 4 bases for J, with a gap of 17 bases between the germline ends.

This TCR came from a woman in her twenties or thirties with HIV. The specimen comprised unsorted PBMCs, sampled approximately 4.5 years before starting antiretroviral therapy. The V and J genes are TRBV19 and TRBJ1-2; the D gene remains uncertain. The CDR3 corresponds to CASSSSITDVYGYTF. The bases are TGTGCCAGTAGTTCTAGCATAACAGACGTCTATGGCTACACCTTC.